This entry lists 20 T cell receptor beta chains sequenced from one sample in a study of T cell responses to AZD1222 COVID-19 vaccine. Assay used: immunoSEQ multiplex PCR; TCRdb lists only in-frame clones, some missing. The table records some 130,000 clones, approximately 91% of them present only once. The source material was peripheral blood, sampled on day 0 of AZD1222 vaccination. The receptors derive from an adult in good health.

This clone was picked up one time. The chain uses TRBV30 and TRBJ2-7, with D unresolved. This CDR3 has 14 residues. Deletions cut 1 base from V and 0 bases from J, with 10 bases between. Germline V CDR1 and CDR2: GTSNPN, SVGIG (reference sequence). Here the CDR3 reads CAWSEGMNSYEQYF. The CDR3, as DNA: TGTGCCTGGAGTGAAGGCATGAACTCCTACGAGCAGTACTTC.

This sequence joins TRBV5-1 and TRBJ2-3; D tentatively reads TRBD1 or TRBD2 (5 bases each). The CDR3 has 15 residues. The V and J ends lost 4 bases and 6 bases respectively, with 18 bases between them. Germline V gene lookup returns CDR1 SGHRS and CDR2 YFSETQ. The CDR3 loop is CASSLDGPRDDTQYF. The DNA for the CDR3 is TGCGCCAGCAGCCTGGATGGGCCCCGGGACGATACGCAGTATTTT.

To note about this clone: The sample has other DNA sequences that encode this CDR3 too. CDR3 protein: CASSQENTEAFF. CDR3 nucleotide sequence: TGTGCCAGCAGCCAAGAGAACACTGAAGCTTTCTTT. The gene calls are TRBV3-1 (or the pseudogene TRBV3-2) and TRBJ1-1; the D is unclear. Germline CDR1 and CDR2: LGHDT and YNNKEL (reference sequence). Trimming stripped 0 bases from V and 1 base from J, with 0 bases between. CDR3 size: 12 residues.

Comments on this clone: The same CDR3 is also encoded by other DNA sequences in this sample. The chain uses TRBV3-1 (or the pseudogene TRBV3-2) and TRBJ2-5, with unresolved D. This CDR3 spans 12 amino acids. V lost 3 bases and J lost 5, with 7 bases in between. CDR1 and CDR2 from the germline V gene are LGHDT and YNNKEL (reference sequence). CDR3 region: CASSQVGETQYF. The CDR3 nucleotides read TGTGCCAGCAGCCAGGTGGGGGAGACCCAGTACTTC.

The chain recombines TRBV12-3 or TRBV12-4 with TRBJ2-7; the D is unclear. V dropped 5 bases and J dropped 4 bases, with 6 bases sitting between them. The CDR3 extends over 11 amino acids. The CDR3 nucleotides read TGTGCCAGCAGTGACATGTACGAGCAGTACTTC. Amino acid sequence: CASSDMYEQYF.

This clone was seen just once. Written as DNA, the CDR3 is TGTGCCAGCAGCGGGCCCCTGACAGGAATTTTTGGCTACACCTTC. Amino acid sequence: CASSGPLTGIFGYTF. The chain recombines TRBV9 with TRBJ1-2, with a weak D call TRBD1 (6 bases). This CDR3 has 15 amino acids. Germline V lookup: CDR1 SGDLS, CDR2 YYNGEE. Trimming took off 3 bases at V and 7 bases at J, with 19 bases between the two ends.

The chain links TRBV2 to TRBJ2-3; tentative D call: TRBD1 (5 bases). Deletions cut 10 bases from V and 2 bases from J, with 16 bases between. Germline loops: CDR1 SNHLY, CDR2 FYNNEI. The CDR3 is 14 amino acids. CDR3 DNA: TGTGCCACCACGCCAGGGCTTTTCACAGATACGCAGTATTTT. It yields the protein CATTPGLFTDTQYF.

The V gene is TRBV7-8, the J gene TRBJ1-2, with D possibly matching TRBD1 (5 bases). There are 14 residues in the CDR3. Deletions cut 5 bases from V and 8 bases from J, with 18 bases between. The germline gives CDR1 SGHVS, CDR2 FQNEAQ. CDR3 sequence: CASSQRTGGIGYTF. CDR3 DNA: TGTGCCAGCAGCCAGAGGACCGGGGGAATAGGCTACACCTTC.

V usage is TRBV14 and J usage is TRBJ2-1, with TRBD2 identical over 9 bases. This CDR3 is built from 18 residues. From germline, CDR1 is SGHDN and CDR2 FVKESK. V lost 3 bases and J lost 0; bases outside the gene matches: 9. CDR3 sequence: CASSQKAGGRSSYNEQFF. CDR3 in DNA: TGTGCCAGCAGCCAGAAAGCGGGGGGAAGAAGCTCCTACAATGAGCAGTTCTTC.

V gene TRBV7-9 combines with J gene TRBJ1-1; D is unclear. Trimming pared 2 bases from V and 1 base from J, leaving 8 bases between. Germline V gene data show CDR1 as SEHNR and CDR2 as FQNEAQ (reference sequence). The CDR3 contains 14 residues. The DNA for the CDR3 is TGTGCCAGCAGCTTATATGATACGAACACTGAAGCTTTCTTT. The encoded protein is CASSLYDTNTEAFF.

The CDR3 bases are TGTGCCAGCAGCTTATTAGCGGGACCTGGTAGTACGCAGTATTTT. This translates into CASSLLAGPGSTQYF. The chain links TRBV5-6 to TRBJ2-3; 8 bases agree with TRBD2. CDR1 and CDR2 (germline): SGHDT, YYEEEE. With V trimmed by 2 bases and J by 8 bases, 10 bases remained unmatched. CDR3 length: 15 amino acids.

The chain combines TRBV11-2 with TRBJ2-1; D not certain. The CDR3 is made up of 15 amino acids. V lost 0 bases to trimming and J lost 7 bases, with 13 bases between them. In germline, CDR1 is SGHAT, CDR2 FQNNGV. For the CDR3, the DNA is TGTGCCAGCAGCTTAGAAGTGCTCCTAGGAAATGAGCAGTTCTTC. It translates to CASSLEVLLGNEQFF.

The V call is TRBV3-1 (or the pseudogene TRBV3-2), the J call TRBJ1-2, with a weak D call TRBD1 (6 bases). Germline V gives CDR1 LGHDT, CDR2 YNNKEL (reference sequence). The germline V and J ends were trimmed by 6 bases and 8 bases, with 19 bases remaining between them. The CDR3 covers 14 residues. CDR3 in amino acids: CASSLTGTPLGYTF. CDR3 nucleotide sequence: TGTGCCAGCAGTCTGACCGGGACACCTCTGGGCTACACCTTC.

Turning to this clone: This specimen includes other DNA sequences encoding the same CDR3. V usage is TRBV27 and J usage is TRBJ1-5; D remains unclear. In germline, CDR1 is MNHEY, CDR2 SMNVEV (reference sequence). V lost 3 bases and J lost 4, with 4 bases in between. There are 12 residues in the CDR3. The CDR3 protein is CASSFPNQPQHF. In DNA form, the CDR3 reads TGTGCCAGCAGTTTTCCTAATCAGCCCCAGCATTTT.

The chain recombines TRBV7-8 with TRBJ1-4; possibly TRBD1 for D (6 bases). Looked up from germline, CDR1 is SGHVS and CDR2 is FQNEAQ. V lost 5 bases to trimming and J lost 7 bases, with 17 bases between them. The CDR3 is made up of 15 amino acids. The CDR3 loop reads CASSPGGGGGEKLFF. The CDR3 region has the DNA TGTGCCAGCAGCCCTGGGGGAGGGGGAGGTGAAAAACTGTTTTTT.

The chain employs TRBV7-2 and TRBJ2-5, with 8 bases aligning to TRBD1. The germline gives CDR1 SGHTA, CDR2 FQGNSA. V was pared by 4 bases and J by 5 bases, with 9 bases of the junction left unmatched. The CDR3 is made up of 15 amino acids. CDR3 protein: CASSSPGTGIETQYF. In DNA, the CDR3 is TGTGCCAGCAGCTCCCCCGGGACAGGTATCGAGACCCAGTACTTC. The variable domain in full, with the rest retrieved from reference TRBV7-2 and TRBJ2-5, is GAGVSQSPSNKVTEKGKDVELRCDPISGHTALYWYRQSLGQGLEFLIYFQGNSAPDKSGLPSDRFSAERTGGSVSTLTIQRTQQEDSAVYLCASSSPGTGIETQYFGPGTRLLVL.

The chain recombines TRBV18 with TRBJ1-1, with D hard to call. Trimming took 2 bases from V and 4 from J, leaving 11 bases between them. This CDR3 has 14 amino acids. Germline V lookup: CDR1 KGHSH, CDR2 LQKENI. CDR3 protein: CASSPAEVGTEAFF. For the CDR3, the DNA is TGTGCCAGCTCACCAGCCGAGGTAGGCACTGAAGCTTTCTTT.

The genes are TRBV4-1 and TRBJ1-3, with unresolved D. Germline loops: CDR1 MGHRA, CDR2 YSYEKL. Trimming cost V 4 bases and J 4 bases, with 17 bases left between them. This CDR3 comprises 16 residues. The CDR3 DNA sequence: TGCGCCAGCAGCCTCTTCGGTGGGCCTCAGGGAAACACCATATATTTT. Translating it yields CASSLFGGPQGNTIYF.

V gene TRBV27 combines with J gene TRBJ1-1, with D possibly TRBD1 on 5 matching bases. Per the germline V gene, CDR1 is MNHEY and CDR2 is SMNVEV (reference sequence). Trimming cost V 7 bases and J 0 bases, with 12 bases left between them. The CDR3 covers 14 residues. The CDR3 region is CASKWGGLNTEAFF. The CDR3 DNA reads TGTGCCAGCAAATGGGGGGGATTGAACACTGAAGCTTTCTTT.

This rearrangement joins TRBV27 to TRBJ1-1; 10 positions agree with TRBD1. The CDR3 contains 14 residues. Germline V CDR1 and CDR2: MNHEY, SMNVEV (reference sequence). The V segment lost 7 bases and the J segment 6 bases; nucleotides outside the gene matches: 8. The CDR3 sequence: CASNLGGTGAEAFF. The CDR3 DNA is TGTGCCAGCAATCTGGGGGGGACAGGGGCTGAAGCTTTCTTT.